This T cell receptor beta chain originates from a study of blood T cells in healthy people across ages. Findings of the study overall: Underestimates were what the diversity estimates from one million T cells were considered to be.

About this clonotype: Its antigen is unknown.

There were at least 6 micrograms of total RNA extracted from every sample. Using a J-beta primer mix together with a sample-barcoded 5' primer, a second PCR was run for roughly 7 to 11 cycles. Each CDR3 protein gets one entry after TCRdb re-called the 5' RACE reads with MiXCR. The table shows about 970,000 distinct CDR3 sequences, with roughly 51% occurring only once. Losses at the gene ends were 6 bases for V and 1 base for J; bases not matched to a gene: 9. Germline V gene lookup returns CDR1 DFQATT and CDR2 SNEGSKA (reference sequence). The CDR3 is made up of 15 amino acids. Sequencing was carried out using blood. The chain links TRBV20-1 to TRBJ1-5, with 7 nucleotides matching TRBD1. The TCR originated in an older woman in good health. CDR3 DNA: TGCAGTGCCCCAATGACAGGGCGAAGCAATCAGCCCCAGCATTTT. Translation gives CSAPMTGRSNQPQHF.